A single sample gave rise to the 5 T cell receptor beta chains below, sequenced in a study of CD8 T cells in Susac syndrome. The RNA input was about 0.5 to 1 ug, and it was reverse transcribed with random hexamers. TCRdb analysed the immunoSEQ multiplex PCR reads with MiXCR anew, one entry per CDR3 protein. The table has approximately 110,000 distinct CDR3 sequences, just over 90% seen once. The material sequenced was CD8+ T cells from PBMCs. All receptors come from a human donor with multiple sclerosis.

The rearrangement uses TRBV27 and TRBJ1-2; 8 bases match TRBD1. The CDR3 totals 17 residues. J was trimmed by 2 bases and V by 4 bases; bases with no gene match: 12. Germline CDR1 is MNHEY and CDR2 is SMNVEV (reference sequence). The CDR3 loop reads CASSSADRAAANYGYTF. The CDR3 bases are TGTGCCAGCAGTTCCGCGGACAGGGCGGCCGCCAACTATGGCTACACCTTC.

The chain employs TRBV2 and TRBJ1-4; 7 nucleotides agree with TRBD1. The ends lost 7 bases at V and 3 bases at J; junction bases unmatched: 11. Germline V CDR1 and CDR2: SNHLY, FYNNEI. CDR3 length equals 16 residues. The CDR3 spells CASTRIPGTANEKLFF. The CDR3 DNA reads TGTGCCAGCACCAGAATCCCCGGGACAGCTAATGAAAAACTGTTTTTT.

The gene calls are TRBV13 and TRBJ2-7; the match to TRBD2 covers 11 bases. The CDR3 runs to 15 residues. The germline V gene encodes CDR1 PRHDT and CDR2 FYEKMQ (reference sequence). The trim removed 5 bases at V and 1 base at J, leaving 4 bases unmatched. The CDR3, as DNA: TGTGCCAGCAGCCAGACTAGCGGGATGTCCTACGAGCAGTACGTC. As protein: CASSQTSGMSYEQYV.

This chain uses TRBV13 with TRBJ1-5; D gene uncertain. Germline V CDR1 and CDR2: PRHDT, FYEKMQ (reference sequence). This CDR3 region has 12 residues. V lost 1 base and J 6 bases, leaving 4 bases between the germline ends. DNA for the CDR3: TGTGCCAGCAGCTTAGAGGGTCAGCCCCAGCATTTT. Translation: CASSLEGQPQHF.

CDR3 nucleotides: TGTGCCATCAGGAGTCATCGCGGCCCCGGGGAGCTGTTTTTT. This gives the protein CAIRSHRGPGELFF. The gene calls are TRBV10-3 and TRBJ2-2; no reliable D call. This CDR3 has 14 amino acids. Trimming cost V 6 bases and J 6 bases, with 14 bases left between them. CDR1 ENHRY and CDR2 SYGVKD come from the germline V gene.